The 27 T cell receptor beta chains listed next were all sequenced from one sample in a study of T cells after yellow fever vaccination. TCRdb reprocessed the 5' RACE reads with MiXCR, giving one entry per CDR3 protein. Here the sample spans 150,000 to 200,000 distinct CDR3 sequences, roughly 6.2% being singletons. The sequenced sample was CD4+ T cells sorted from PBMCs, obtained on the day of the first yellow fever vaccination. The receptor source for this set is a man between 18 and 29 years old who received the YFV17D yellow fever vaccine.

Details on this clonotype: This clone may be a read error of a much larger clone one base away. The chain combines TRBV24-1 with TRBJ2-3; 7 nucleotides line up with TRBD2. The CDR3 totals 18 residues. V gave up 5 bases and J gave up 4 bases; unmatched junction bases: 17. Germline V lookup: CDR1 KGHDR, CDR2 SFDVKD. The CDR3 sequence: CATSGWTGGRDPADTQYF. As DNA, the CDR3 is TGTGCCACCAGTGGCTGGACGGGAGGCAGGGATCCGGCAGATACGCAGTATTTT.

This clonotype was detected once. The V call is TRBV15, the J call TRBJ1-3; D not resolved. CDR3 size: 15 residues. CDR1 is LNHNV, CDR2 YYDKDF, per germline (reference sequence). Trimming took off 4 bases at V and 4 bases at J, with 14 bases between the two ends. The CDR3 sequence: CATSNLWAAGNTIYF. The CDR3 nucleotides are TGTGCCACCAGCAATCTGTGGGCAGCGGGAAACACCATATATTTT. The full variable domain, its missing parts supplied by reference TRBV15 and TRBJ1-3, is DAMVIQNPRYQVTQFGKPVTLSCSQTLNHNVMYWYQQKSSQAPKLLFHYYDKDFNNEADTPDNFQSRRPNTSFCFLDIRSPGLGDTAMYLCATSNLWAAGNTIYFGEGSWLTVV.

This clonotype was counted ten times or more. V and J are TRBV4-2 and TRBJ2-3, with 13 bases lining up with TRBD2. V lost 4 bases and J lost 6; bases outside the gene matches: 10. Germline CDR1 reads LGHNA; CDR2 reads YNFKEQ. This CDR3 is 17 amino acids long. This CDR3 reads CASSPGLAGVKGDTQYF. The CDR3 nucleotides are TGTGCCAGCAGCCCAGGACTAGCGGGGGTCAAAGGGGATACGCAGTATTTT.

Only a few counts were recorded for this clonotype. The chain is built from TRBV18 and TRBJ2-1; TRBD1 aligns across 9 bases. Germline CDR1 KGHSH, CDR2 LQKENI. The junction had 3 bases not matched to a gene; V was cut back by 0 bases and J by 6 bases. The CDR3 extends over 15 amino acids. The CDR3 coding sequence is TGTGCCAGCTCACCACCGGTGACAGGGGGCAATGAGCAGTTCTTC. Protein product: CASSPPVTGGNEQFF. The full variable domain, its missing parts supplied by reference TRBV18 and TRBJ2-1, is NAGVMQNPRHLVRRRGQEARLRCSPMKGHSHVYWYRQLPEEGLKFMVYLQKENIIDESGMPKERFSAEFPKEGPSILRIQQVVRGDSAAYFCASSPPVTGGNEQFFGPGTRLTVL.

This clonotype has ten or more counts. This CDR3 reads CASSLATSDTGELFF. The CDR3 region has the DNA TGCGCCAGCAGCTTGGCAACTAGCGACACCGGGGAGCTGTTTTTT. V gene TRBV5-1 combines with J gene TRBJ2-2; 7 bases are a match to TRBD2. Germline CDR1 SGHRS, CDR2 YFSETQ. The CDR3 runs 15 residues. The junction had 2 bases not matched to a gene; V was cut back by 0 bases and J by 3 bases.

This clonotype was detected ten times or more. The gene calls are TRBV4-3 and TRBJ2-1; D is perhaps TRBD1 (6 bases). The CDR3 totals 16 residues. V was clipped by 0 bases and J by 9 bases, with 18 bases between them. Germline values: CDR1 LGHNA, CDR2 YSLEER. CDR3 DNA sequence: TGCGCCAGCAGCCAAGAGGGGCAGGGGAATAGTGGTGAGCAGTTCTTC. Translating gives CASSQEGQGNSGEQFF.

V usage is TRBV6-2 or TRBV6-3 and J usage is TRBJ1-2; D call uncertain. The V gene lost 6 bases and the J gene lost 5 bases, with 13 bases spanning the gap. There are 13 residues in the CDR3. The germline V gene has CDR1 MNHEY and CDR2 SVGEGT. As DNA, the CDR3 is TGTGCCAGCAGCTCTCCGGGGAAATATGGCTACACCTTC. Its protein product is CASSSPGKYGYTF.

This clonotype was picked up many times. The rearrangement links TRBV19 to TRBJ2-5; TRBD1 matches at 11 bases. Germline V gene lookup returns CDR1 LNHDA and CDR2 SQIVND (reference sequence). The length of the CDR3 is 16 residues. The J segment lost 3 bases and the V segment lost 3 bases, leaving 6 bases of the junction unmatched. CDR3 residues: CASSIQGQGAEETQYF. CDR3 sequence (DNA): TGTGCCAGTAGTATTCAAGGACAGGGGGCCGAAGAGACCCAGTACTTC. The variable domain in full, completed from reference TRBV19 and TRBJ2-5, reads DGGITQSPKYLFRKEGQNVTLSCEQNLNHDAMYWYRQDPGQGLRLIYYSQIVNDFQKGDIAEGYSVSREKKESFPLTVTSAQKNPTAFYLCASSIQGQGAEETQYFGPGTRLLVL.

This clonotype showed up just a few times. V and J are TRBV24-1 and TRBJ2-3; maybe TRBD1 (6 bases). V was cut by 0 bases and J by 6 bases, with 12 bases left in between. This CDR3 comprises 15 residues. Germline loops: CDR1 KGHDR, CDR2 SFDVKD. CDR3 region: CATSDLGAGADTQYF. CDR3 DNA: TGTGCCACCAGTGATTTGGGCGCAGGGGCGGATACGCAGTATTTT.

The chain has TRBV7-8 and TRBJ1-6; no clear D gene. V gave up 5 bases and J gave up 9 bases, with 8 bases separating them. Germline lookup yields CDR1 SGHVS and CDR2 FQNEAQ. The CDR3 totals 12 residues. The CDR3 DNA reads TGTGCCAGCAGCCGAGAGGGTTCACCCCTCCACTTT. Its protein is CASSREGSPLHF.

V gene TRBV5-1 combines with J gene TRBJ2-3; TRBD1 might be the D (5 bases). Trimming cost V 0 bases and J 4 bases, with 9 bases left between them. The germline V gene has CDR1 SGHRS and CDR2 YFSETQ. The CDR3 contains 14 residues. In nucleotides, the CDR3 is TGCGCCAGCAGCTTGGATCCAGGGTCAGATACGCAGTATTTT. Protein: CASSLDPGSDTQYF.

This clonotype was seen at least ten times. The chain combines TRBV5-1 with TRBJ1-1, with D possibly TRBD1 on 5 matching bases. The germline CDR1 and CDR2 sequences are SGHRS and YFSETQ. CDR3 length: 15 residues. The germline V and J ends were trimmed by 3 bases and 3 bases, with 15 bases remaining between them. The CDR3 region is CASSSGPPRDTEAFF. CDR3 bases: TGCGCCAGCAGCTCGGGACCCCCACGGGACACTGAAGCTTTCTTT.

In its sample, this clonotype was seen many times. This chain uses TRBV5-1 with TRBJ2-5, with D perhaps matching TRBD2 (6 bases). The CDR3 has 14 amino acids. Germline-derived CDR1 and CDR2 are SGHRS and YFSETQ. The V end lost 4 bases, the J end lost 1 base, and 11 bases lay between the germline ends. CDR3 DNA: TGCGCCAGCAGCCGAGCGGGCTCCCAAGAGACCCAGTACTTC. This sequence encodes CASSRAGSQETQYF.

V and J are TRBV7-2 and TRBJ1-1; D not certain. Trimming cost V 3 bases and J 0 bases, with 11 bases left between them. This CDR3 spans 15 amino acids. Germline CDR1 SGHTA, CDR2 FQGNSA. The CDR3 DNA is TGTGCCAGCAGCTTCGGATCTCATATGAACACTGAAGCTTTCTTT. This encodes CASSFGSHMNTEAFF.

This clonotype was seen more than once but under ten times. This chain connects TRBV20-1 to TRBJ1-1; possibly TRBD1 for D (5 bases). The CDR3 is 13 residues long. V was shortened by 5 bases and J by 1 base, with 11 bases between the two germline ends. The germline V gene encodes CDR1 DFQATT and CDR2 SNEGSKA (reference sequence). The CDR3 region is CSAARVPNTEAFF. The CDR3 DNA reads TGCAGTGCTGCCAGGGTGCCGAACACTGAAGCTTTCTTT.

J is TRBJ2-1 and V is TRBV6-2 or TRBV6-3; D remains unclear. The CDR3 length is 12 residues. V shed 5 bases and J shed 8 bases, with 10 bases lying between them. The germline V gene encodes CDR1 MNHEY and CDR2 SVGEGT. The CDR3 is CASSRARDEQFF. For the CDR3, the DNA is TGTGCCAGCAGTCGAGCTAGGGATGAGCAGTTCTTC.

The chain has TRBV29-1 and TRBJ2-5; 9 bases align to TRBD1. Looked up from germline, CDR1 is SQVTM and CDR2 is ANQGSEA. Losses at the gene ends were 2 bases for V and 5 bases for J; bases not matched to a gene: 6. The CDR3 loop spans 14 amino acids. The CDR3: CSVEIRTGVETQYF. CDR3 DNA: TGCAGCGTTGAAATCCGGACAGGGGTGGAGACCCAGTACTTC.

In this sample, this clonotype turned up many times. This chain joins TRBV10-3 and TRBJ2-5, with D possibly called TRBD1 or TRBD2 (5 bases each). CDR1 and CDR2 (germline): ENHRY, SYGVKD. V was pared by 4 bases and J by 5 bases, with 8 bases between. The CDR3 covers 12 residues. The CDR3 loop reads CAISGRDETQYF. For the CDR3, the DNA is TGTGCCATCAGTGGCAGGGACGAGACCCAGTACTTC.

This clonotype was counted many times. The gene calls are TRBV28 and TRBJ2-5; 7 nucleotides match TRBD1. The V gene's germline CDR1 is MDHEN and CDR2 SYDVKM. The CDR3 consists of 14 residues. The junction had 8 bases not matched to a gene; V was cut back by 5 bases and J by 5 bases. The CDR3 reads CASSRTGVVETQYF. DNA for the CDR3: TGTGCCAGCAGTCGAACAGGGGTAGTGGAGACCCAGTACTTC.

This clonotype was counted ten times or more. The genes are TRBV15 and TRBJ2-1, with no clear D. The germline V gene encodes CDR1 LNHNV and CDR2 YYDKDF (reference sequence). CDR3 length: 12 amino acids. V gave up 1 base and J gave up 10 bases, with 8 bases separating them. The CDR3 nucleotides are TGTGCCACCAGCAGAGGCAGAGCCGAGCAGTTCTTC. It encodes CATSRGRAEQFF.

This clonotype was recorded at least ten times. The chain carries TRBV5-1 and TRBJ2-3; 9 positions agree with TRBD2. The junction had 8 bases not matched to a gene; V was cut back by 3 bases and J by 3 bases. The germline V gene encodes CDR1 SGHRS and CDR2 YFSETQ. CDR3 length: 16 amino acids. For the CDR3, the DNA is TGCGCCAGCAGCTACTATAGCGGGGGCCCGACAGATACGCAGTATTTT. Protein: CASSYYSGGPTDTQYF.

At least ten counts were recorded for this clonotype. The chain couples TRBV5-1 to TRBJ2-2, with unresolved D. CDR1 and CDR2 from the germline V gene are SGHRS and YFSETQ. The CDR3 is 16 amino acids. Trimming cost V 0 bases and J 1 base, with 10 bases left between them. The DNA for the CDR3 is TGCGCCAGCAGCTTGGCCCAGAACATGAACACCGGGGAGCTGTTTTTT. Encoded protein: CASSLAQNMNTGELFF.

The chain employs TRBV20-1 and TRBJ2-1, with D unclear. Deletions cut 0 bases from V and 4 bases from J, with 16 bases between. The CDR3 totals 16 residues. Germline V CDR1 and CDR2: DFQATT, SNEGSKA (reference sequence). The CDR3 sequence is CSARDRVPSPYNEQFF. In nucleotides, the CDR3 is TGCAGTGCTAGAGATCGAGTCCCAAGCCCGTACAATGAGCAGTTCTTC.

In this sample, this clonotype turned up many times. V is TRBV4-2 and J is TRBJ2-3; 12 bases match TRBD2. The CDR3 sequence is 16 residues long. J gave up 10 bases and V 1 base, and 9 bases lay outside the gene matches. CDR1 and CDR2 from the germline V gene are LGHNA and YNFKEQ. The CDR3 loop is CASSQGGLAGGPAQYF. For the CDR3, the DNA is TGTGCCAGCAGCCAAGGCGGGCTAGCGGGGGGGCCCGCGCAGTATTTT.

Ten or more counts support this clonotype. The V call is TRBV5-1, the J call TRBJ2-3, with D possibly TRBD2 on 6 matching bases. V was trimmed by 1 base and J by 4 bases, leaving 10 bases between them. The CDR3 consists of 14 residues. Germline V gene sequence: CDR1 SGHRS, CDR2 YFSETQ. CDR3 in DNA: TGCGCCAGCAGCTTGAGGACGGGGGCAGATACGCAGTATTTT. Residues: CASSLRTGADTQYF.

This chain connects TRBV28 to TRBJ1-6, with D possibly TRBD1 on 6 matching bases. Germline V gene lookup returns CDR1 MDHEN and CDR2 SYDVKM. V was cut by 9 bases and J by 0 bases, with 18 bases left in between. This CDR3 is 17 amino acids long. This chain's CDR3 is CASGTGLQSSYNSPLHF. The CDR3 DNA reads TGTGCCAGTGGAACAGGGCTCCAGAGCTCCTATAATTCACCCCTCCACTTT.

The rearrangement links TRBV7-9 to TRBJ1-6; TRBD1 matches at 8 bases. J lost 1 base, V lost 6 bases, and 8 bases had no gene match. This CDR3 contains 17 residues. The germline gives CDR1 SEHNR, CDR2 FQNEAQ (reference sequence). The CDR3 protein is CASRPGQGGSYNSPLHF. CDR3 coding DNA: TGTGCCAGCAGGCCCGGACAGGGTGGGTCCTATAATTCACCCCTCCACTTT.